The clone carrying this TCR beta chain was seen a single time. Its antigen is not known. The PCR was carried out with 60 Vbeta primers and 13 Jbeta primers. The protocol was immunoSEQ multiplex PCR, while the TCRdb copy is restricted to in-frame clones and leaves out a portion. The sample includes 160,000 or so clones, about 72% of them seen just once. V lost 4 bases, J lost 2 bases, and 5 bases stayed unmatched. CDR1 is MNHEY and CDR2 is SMNVEV in the germline V gene (reference sequence). The CDR3 spans 15 residues. This entry belongs to a study of cytomegalovirus exposure and HLA in healthy donors. Study-wide results and limits: Reports showed the classifier diagnosing cytomegalovirus status with high specificity and sensitivity. CMV antigen specificity of a few CMV-associated chains was confirmed in vitro.

The V and J genes are TRBV27 and TRBJ2-7; the match to TRBD1 covers 10 bases. The receptor comes from a man aged 25 to 40 in good health and CMV-seropositive. Sequencing used PBMCs. CDR3 sequence: CASSYSGQGTYEQYF. The CDR3 DNA reads as TGTGCCAGCAGTTATTCGGGACAGGGGACCTACGAGCAGTACTTC.